This paragraph covers one T cell receptor beta chain sequence. Its specificity is not known. CDR3 length equals 11 residues. Germline CDR1 and CDR2: DFQATT and SNEGSKA (reference sequence). Trimming took 6 bases from V and 6 from J, leaving 8 bases between them. This entry is derived from a study of OX40 agonist ivuxolimab in advanced cancers. Overall study context: Enrolled patients in dose escalation had cancers that were hepatocellular carcinoma, melanoma, renal cell or head and neck cancer.

General study points: No antigen was identified for the clonally expanded peripheral T cells.

Sequenced by immunoSEQ multiplex PCR; TCRdb stores in-frame clones only, minus some. Among 40,000 or so clones listed, about 90% were seen once. This receptor was identified in an adult with an advanced solid tumor such as melanoma, head and neck, liver or kidney cancer. Sequencing was performed on CD4+ or CD8+ T cells sorted from blood, taken in a trial of the OX40 agonist ivuxolimab. The chain uses TRBV20-1 and TRBJ2-2; no clear D gene. Here the CDR3 reads CSATQAGELFF. CDR3 sequence (DNA): TGCAGTGCCACGCAGGCCGGGGAGCTGTTTTTT.